The 5 T cell receptor beta chains below all came from one sample that was sequenced in a study of shared clonotypes between healthy human individuals. Assay used: immunoSEQ multiplex PCR; TCRdb lists only in-frame clones, some missing. Here the sample spans roughly 650,000 clones, roughly 95% being singletons. The naive CD8 population came from CD45RO-negative cells selected for CCR7, without terminally differentiated effector memory CD45RA+ cells. Source material: naive CD8+ T cells sorted from blood. Source of these receptors: a woman under 40 in good health.

The chain combines TRBV14 with TRBJ1-6; D remains ambiguous. Trimming pared 5 bases from V and 6 bases from J, leaving 14 bases between. The CDR3 consists of 15 residues. CDR1 and CDR2 from the germline V gene are SGHDN and FVKESK. The CDR3 spells CASSAVAGVNSPLHF. In nucleotides, the CDR3 is TGTGCCAGCAGCGCCGTGGCAGGAGTTAATTCACCCCTCCACTTT.

The chain combines TRBV15 with TRBJ2-7; a possible D gene is TRBD2 (5 bases). CDR1 LNHNV and CDR2 YYDKDF come from the germline V gene (reference sequence). The CDR3 contains 13 residues. Trimming took 1 base from V and 2 from J, leaving 6 bases between them. The CDR3 sequence is CATSRVEAYEQYF. The CDR3 DNA follows: TGTGCCACCAGCAGAGTGGAGGCCTACGAGCAGTACTTC.

The chain joins TRBV28 to TRBJ2-1; TRBD1 matches 7 bases. The CDR3 totals 18 residues. The germline CDR1 and CDR2 sequences are MDHEN and SYDVKM. Unmatched junction bases numbered 17, after V lost 6 bases and J lost 3 bases. The CDR3 reads CASSPTGSSGLIYNEQFF. CDR3 nucleotides: TGTGCCAGCAGCCCGACAGGGTCCAGCGGACTTATCTACAATGAGCAGTTCTTC.

This clone was seen a handful of times. The gene calls are TRBV10-1 and TRBJ1-1; D is ambiguous. The germline gives CDR1 WNHNN, CDR2 SYGVQD (reference sequence). The CDR3 spans 13 residues. Trimming pared 3 bases from V and 7 bases from J, leaving 12 bases between. The CDR3 sequence is CASSEGPRGEAFF. The CDR3 DNA is TGCGCCAGCAGTGAAGGCCCTCGGGGTGAAGCTTTCTTT.

This clone was observed a single time. The DNA for the CDR3 is TGTGCCAGCAGCTTAGTCAGGGATGAAGCTTTCTTT. Translation gives CASSLVRDEAFF. The V gene is TRBV11-2, the J gene TRBJ1-1; maybe TRBD1 (5 bases). This CDR3 region has 12 residues. Trimming pared 1 base from V and 7 bases from J, leaving 7 bases between. Germline loops: CDR1 SGHAT, CDR2 FQNNGV.